The 6 T cell receptor beta chains presented below share a single source sample, sequenced in a study of post-analysis software for immune sequencing data (dated by TCRdb to between 2014 and 2017). These receptors lack a known antigen. General conclusions and limits of the study: Significantly higher frequencies in patients than in controls were found for several TRBV segments, including TRBV5-6, TRBV5-1 and TRBV20-1.

The library was made by PCR. For sequencing, an Illumina HiSeq 2500 was employed. To reduce PCR and sequencing biases, unique molecular identifiers were built into the TCR beta cDNA libraries. In TCRdb, the public reads were trimmed at Q25 with fastp and aligned with MiXCR, with productive beta chains retained. For every CDR3 protein sequence, its rows merge into one entry that carries the most common genes and DNA. Across this sample there are more than 500,000 distinct CDR3 sequences, with around 31% seen only once. 5% to 6% of the sample belongs to the ten largest clones. The sequenced sample was blood. Source of these receptors: a girl aged 2-17 years with multiple sclerosis.

The chain combines TRBV12-3 or TRBV12-4 with TRBJ1-1, with unresolved D. With 7 bases removed from V and 2 bases from J, the gap between germline ends came to 11 bases. The CDR3 spans 13 residues. CDR3 sequence: CASTRPLNTEAFF. CDR3 DNA: TGTGCCAGCACCCGACCGCTAAACACTGAAGCTTTCTTT.

The rearrangement uses TRBV5-5 and TRBJ2-1, with TRBD2 matching over 8 bases. The CDR3 totals 15 residues. The J segment lost 7 bases and the V segment lost 4 bases, leaving 10 bases of the junction unmatched. The germline gives CDR1 SGHKS, CDR2 YYEKEE (reference sequence). CDR3 sequence (DNA): TGTGCCAGCAGCCTCTCCGGGACTAGGAAGAATGAGCAGTTCTTC. Amino acid sequence: CASSLSGTRKNEQFF.

Only a few counts were recorded for this clonotype. The rearrangement links TRBV28 to TRBJ2-7; D is undetermined. V dropped 4 bases and J dropped 2 bases, with 12 bases sitting between them. The V gene's germline CDR1 is MDHEN and CDR2 SYDVKM. The CDR3 runs to 14 residues. The CDR3 protein is CASSSLGEAYEQYF. CDR3 in DNA: TGTGCCAGCAGTTCCCTAGGAGAAGCCTACGAGCAGTACTTC. The full variable domain, completed using reference TRBV28 and TRBJ2-7, is DVKVTQSSRYLVKRTGEKVFLECVQDMDHENMFWYRQDPGLGLRLIYFSYDVKMKEKGDIPEGYSVSREKKERFSLILESASTNQTSMYLCASSSLGEAYEQYFGPGTRLTVT.

The rearrangement uses TRBV20-1 and TRBJ2-1; no definite D call. The germline V and J ends were trimmed by 4 bases and 6 bases, with 7 bases remaining between them. This CDR3 spans 11 amino acids. Per the germline V gene, CDR1 is DFQATT and CDR2 is SNEGSKA (reference sequence). CDR3 in DNA: TGCAGTGCTACTAACGGCAATGAGCAGTTCTTC. Encoded protein: CSATNGNEQFF.

The chain uses TRBV15 and TRBJ2-7; D is uncertain. The CDR3 runs 14 residues. The germline V and J ends were trimmed by 1 base and 3 bases, with 10 bases remaining between them. The germline gives CDR1 LNHNV, CDR2 YYDKDF (reference sequence). CDR3 DNA sequence: TGTGCCACCAGCAGAGCTAGACACGGCTACGAGCAGTACTTC. This codes for CATSRARHGYEQYF.

This clonotype occurred a few times. The V and J genes are TRBV20-1 and TRBJ2-7; 10 nucleotides agree with TRBD1. Germline lookup yields CDR1 DFQATT and CDR2 SNEGSKA (reference sequence). The junction had 4 bases not matched to a gene; V was cut back by 0 bases and J by 2 bases. The CDR3 covers 15 residues. CDR3 region: CSARERDRGPYEQYF. The CDR3 DNA is TGCAGTGCTAGAGAGCGGGACAGGGGCCCCTACGAGCAGTACTTC.